Reported below is one T cell receptor beta chain. TCRdb itself ran the 5' RACE reads through MiXCR, one entry per CDR3 protein. Of 170,000 or so distinct CDR3 sequences in the sample, over 20% were seen once. This CDR3 is 15 amino acids long. CDR1 SGHDT and CDR2 YYEEEE come from the germline V gene. V lost 2 bases, J lost 3 bases, and 14 bases lay in between. The data stem from a study of T-cell memory formation after mild COVID-19. This clonotype originated in an adult woman who had mild COVID-19 (a few samples of this study predate the infection). Cell type and time point are not known. The rearrangement links TRBV5-6 to TRBJ2-5; D may be TRBD1 or TRBD2 (5 bases each). The sequenced sample was PBMCs or a T cell subset sorted from them (not recorded which). The CDR3 here is CASSLYGAGKETQYF. The CDR3 DNA reads as TGTGCCAGCAGCTTATACGGGGCCGGAAAAGAGACCCAGTACTTC.